The 2 T cell receptor beta chains listed next were all sequenced from one sample in a study of graft-versus-host responses after intestinal transplantation. The antigens of these receptors remain unknown. The method was immunoSEQ multiplex PCR; TCRdb's version includes in-frame clones alone and lacks a portion of them. The data contain 95,000 to 150,000 clones, roughly 93% of them seen just once; the ten biggest clones take up approximately 0.11%. This specimen consisted of unstimulated CD4+ T cells sorted from spleen or lymph node cells, obtained before intestinal transplant. Receptors were obtained from a human donor who received an intestinal transplant.

This clone was recorded only once. This chain joins TRBV7-9 and TRBJ1-4, with 8 positions matching TRBD1. Per the germline V gene, CDR1 is SEHNR and CDR2 is FQNEAQ (reference sequence). Unmatched junction bases numbered 2, after V lost 2 bases and J lost 6 bases. The CDR3 contains 14 residues. The CDR3 loop is CASSLRRGHEKLFF. CDR3 in DNA: TGTGCCAGCAGCTTACGCAGGGGGCATGAAAAACTGTTTTTT.

V usage is TRBV5-1 and J usage is TRBJ2-2; D unresolved. CDR3 length: 13 amino acids. The germline V gene has CDR1 SGHRS and CDR2 YFSETQ. The V end lost 1 base, the J end lost 6 bases, and 7 bases lay between the germline ends. The CDR3 coding sequence is TGCGCCAGCAGCTTGTATCCCGCCGGGGAGCTGTTTTTT. Amino acid sequence: CASSLYPAGELFF. The variable domain in full, with the rest retrieved from reference TRBV5-1 and TRBJ2-2, is KAGVTQTPRYLIKTRGQQVTLSCSPISGHRSVSWYQQTPGQGLQFLFEYFSETQRNKGNFPGRFSGRQFSNSRSEMNVSTLELGDSALYLCASSLYPAGELFFGEGSRLTVL.